This T cell receptor (beta chain) stems from a study of identical twins. Study-level results: Excess low generation probability was seen in twin-shared out-of-frame alpha sequences. For cord blood, abundant beta clonotypes had fewer insertions, unlike memory repertoires, which showed none. Sequences that were beta out-of-frame showed weaker excess twin sharing.

Template switching added a universal primer site, and cDNA bore unique molecular identifiers. TCRdb used MiXCR to reprocess the 5' RACE reads, holding one entry per CDR3 protein. Found here are 200,000 to 300,000 distinct CDR3 sequences, 10% to 15% of them singletons; the top ten hold 4%. Trimming took 5 bases from V and 5 from J; bases not matched to a gene: 5. Germline CDR1 and CDR2: SEHNR and FQNEAQ (reference sequence). The CDR3 totals 13 residues. This clonotype was found a few times. The antigen is not known. The same sample was also studied in work on yellow fever vaccine responses in identical twins.

This TCR was sampled from a woman in her late teens or twenties in good health. The chain combines TRBV7-9 with TRBJ1-2, with 7 bases fitting TRBD1. Sequenced input: memory (CD45RO+) T cells sorted from blood. The CDR3 DNA sequence: TGTGCCAGCAGCACGGGACAGACTTATGGCTACACCTTC. It codes for CASSTGQTYGYTF.